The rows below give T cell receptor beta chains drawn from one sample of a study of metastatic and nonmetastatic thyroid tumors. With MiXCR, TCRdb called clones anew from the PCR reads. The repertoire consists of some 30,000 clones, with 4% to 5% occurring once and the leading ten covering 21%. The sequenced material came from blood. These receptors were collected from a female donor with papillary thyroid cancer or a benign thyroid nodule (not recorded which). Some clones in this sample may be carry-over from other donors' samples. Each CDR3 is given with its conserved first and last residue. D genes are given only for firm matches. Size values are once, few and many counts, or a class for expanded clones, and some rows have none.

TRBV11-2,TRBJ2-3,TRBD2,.,CASSLEVSGSFADTQYF,TGTGCCAGCAGCTTAGAGGTTAGCGGGAGTTTTGCAGATACGCAGTATTTT
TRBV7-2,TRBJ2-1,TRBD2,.,CASSLTREGLHEQFF,TGTGCCAGCAGCCTGACGCGGGAGGGCCTCCATGAGCAGTTCTTC
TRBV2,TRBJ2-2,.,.,CASNAWGDAGELFF,TGTGCCAGCAATGCTTGGGGGGACGCCGGGGAGCTGTTTTTT
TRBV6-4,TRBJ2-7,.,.,CASSRERGYEQYF,TGTGCCAGCAGTCGGGAGAGGGGCTACGAGCAGTACTTC
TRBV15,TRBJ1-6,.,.,CAPSSETVRDSPLHF,TGTGCCCCCAGCAGCGAAACAGTTAGGGACTCACCCCTCCACTTT
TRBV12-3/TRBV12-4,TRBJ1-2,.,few,CASSFSSGHRDGYTF,TGTGCCAGCAGTTTTAGTTCGGGACATAGAGATGGCTACACCTTC
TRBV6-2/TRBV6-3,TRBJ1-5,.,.,CASSYSDGGLGNQPQHF,TGTGCCAGCAGTTACTCGGACGGGGGACTGGGCAATCAGCCCCAGCATTTT
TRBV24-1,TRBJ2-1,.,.,CATSRGVDNEQFF,TGTGCCACCAGCCGAGGGGTGGACAATGAGCAGTTCTTC
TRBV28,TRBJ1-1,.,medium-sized,CASRQGGTRVGAFF,TGTGCCAGCAGGCAAGGGGGGACCAGGGTTGGAGCTTTCTTT
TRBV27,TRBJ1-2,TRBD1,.,CASRDGTGVAGYTF,TGTGCCAGCAGGGATGGGACAGGGGTTGCTGGCTACACCTTC
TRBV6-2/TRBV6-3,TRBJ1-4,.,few,CASSSLHEKLFF,TGTGCCAGCAGCTCACTCCATGAAAAACTGTTTTTT
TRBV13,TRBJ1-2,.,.,CASSLVRGGDGGYTF,TGTGCCAGCAGCTTAGTCCGTGGAGGGGATGGTGGCTACACCTTC
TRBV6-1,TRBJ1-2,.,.,CASRVGSGYGYTF,TGTGCCAGCAGGGTGGGCTCGGGGTATGGCTACACCTTC
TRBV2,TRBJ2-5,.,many,CASSQNRETQYF,TGTGCCAGCAGTCAGAACCGAGAGACCCAGTACTTC
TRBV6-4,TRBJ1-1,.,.,CASSESANTEAFF,TGTGCCAGCAGTGAATCGGCAAACACTGAAGCTTTCTTT
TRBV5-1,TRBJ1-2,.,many,CASSLVNPGSDGYTF,TGCGCCAGCAGCTTGGTTAATCCAGGGTCAGATGGCTACACCTTC
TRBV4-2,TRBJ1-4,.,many,CASSQGVRKLNEKLFF,TGTGCCAGCAGCCAAGGGGTTAGAAAGCTCAATGAAAAACTGTTTTTT
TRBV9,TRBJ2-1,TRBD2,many,CASSVEVLAGGPSYNEQFF,TGTGCCAGCAGCGTAGAGGTTTTAGCGGGAGGGCCTTCCTACAATGAGCAGTTCTTC
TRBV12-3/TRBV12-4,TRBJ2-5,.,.,CASIVYVVAQETQYF,TGTGCCAGCATCGTCTATGTGGTGGCCCAAGAGACTCAGTACTTC
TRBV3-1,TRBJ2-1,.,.,CASSLPGSQNEQFF,TGTGCCAGCAGCCTGCCGGGGTCTCAGAATGAGCAGTTCTTC
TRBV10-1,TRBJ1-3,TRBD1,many,CASSQDRSSSGNTIYF,TGCGCCAGCAGCCAGGACAGGTCGAGCTCTGGAAACACCATATATTTT
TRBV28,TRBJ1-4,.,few,CESSGPTTNEKLFF,TGTGAAAGCAGTGGACCGACAACTAATGAAAAACTGTTTTTT
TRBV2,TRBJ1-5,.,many,CASSKDINQPQHF,TGTGCCAGCAGTAAAGACATTAATCAGCCCCAGCATTTT
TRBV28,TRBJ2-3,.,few,CASTEGKGVYTDTQYF,TGTGCCAGCACCGAGGGGAAGGGGGTGTACACAGATACGCAGTATTTT
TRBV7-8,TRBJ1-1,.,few,CASSLGPKRTEAFF,TGTGCCAGCAGCTTAGGACCTAAACGCACTGAAGCTTTCTTT
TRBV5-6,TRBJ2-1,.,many,CASSQGLRTGEQFF,TGTGCCAGCAGCCAAGGACTGCGGACGGGGGAGCAGTTCTTC
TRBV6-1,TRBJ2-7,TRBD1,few,CASSEATGGSYEQYF,TGTGCCAGCAGTGAAGCAACAGGGGGCTCCTACGAGCAGTACTTC
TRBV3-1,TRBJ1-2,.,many,CASSQDLGANYGYTF,TGTGCCAGCAGCCAAGACCTGGGGGCAAACTATGGCTACACCTTC
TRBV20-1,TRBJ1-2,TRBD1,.,CSAKGQGEIGYTF,TGCAGTGCTAAGGGACAGGGGGAAATTGGCTACACCTTC
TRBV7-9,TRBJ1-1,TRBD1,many,CASSLYGTANTEAFF,TGTGCCAGCAGCTTATACGGGACAGCGAACACTGAAGCTTTCTTT
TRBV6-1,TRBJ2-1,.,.,CASRGREAGALNEQFF,TGTGCCAGCAGGGGTCGGGAGGCGGGGGCCCTCAATGAGCAGTTCTTC
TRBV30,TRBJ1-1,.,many,CAWSGHGGTEAFF,TGTGCCTGGAGTGGGCATGGCGGGACTGAAGCTTTCTTT
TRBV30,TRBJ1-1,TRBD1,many,CAWSRWGQYTEAFF,TGTGCCTGGAGCCGGTGGGGACAGTACACTGAAGCTTTCTTT
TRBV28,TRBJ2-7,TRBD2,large,CASSFRGVYEQYF,TGTGCCAGCAGTTTCCGGGGGGTCTACGAGCAGTACTTC
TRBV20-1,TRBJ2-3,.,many,CSARTPLYRASTDTQYF,TGCAGTGCTAGAACGCCTCTCTACCGGGCCTCCACAGATACGCAGTATTTT
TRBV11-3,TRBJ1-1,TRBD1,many,CASSAWDRGTEAFF,TGTGCCAGCAGCGCCTGGGACAGGGGCACTGAAGCTTTCTTT
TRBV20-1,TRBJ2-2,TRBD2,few,CSARDASGRDVGELFF,TGCAGTGCTAGAGATGCTAGCGGGAGGGACGTCGGGGAGCTGTTTTTT
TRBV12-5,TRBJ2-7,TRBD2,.,CASGRSGRAVEQYF,TGTGCTAGTGGTAGGAGCGGGAGGGCCGTCGAGCAGTACTTC
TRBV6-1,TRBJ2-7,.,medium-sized,CASGSQRGAREQYF,TGTGCCAGCGGTTCGCAAAGGGGGGCGCGGGAGCAGTACTTC
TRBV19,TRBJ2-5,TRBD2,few,CASSCLGTSGSVETQYF,TGTGCCAGTAGTTGTCTCGGGACTAGCGGGAGCGTTGAGACCCAGTACTTC
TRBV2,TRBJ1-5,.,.,CASSGQDGHQPQHF,TGTGCCAGCAGCGGACAAGACGGTCACCAGCCCCAGCATTTT
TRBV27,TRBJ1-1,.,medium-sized,CASSFRGYTEAFF,TGTGCCAGCAGTTTCCGGGGATACACTGAAGCTTTCTTT
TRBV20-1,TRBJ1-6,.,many,CSAPRGQPSSRTPLHF,TGCAGTGCTCCAAGAGGACAGCCCTCATCGAGGACACCCCTCCACTTT
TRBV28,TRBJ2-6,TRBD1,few,CASSPGTDVNYGANVLTF,TGTGCCAGCAGTCCCGGGACAGACGTCAACTATGGGGCCAACGTCCTGACTTTC
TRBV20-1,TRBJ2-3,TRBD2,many,CSARATSGNTDTQYF,TGCAGTGCTAGAGCCACTAGCGGAAACACAGATACGCAGTATTTT
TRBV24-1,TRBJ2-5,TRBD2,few,CATSAEAGGGETQYF,TGTGCCACCAGTGCCGAAGCGGGAGGAGGCGAGACCCAGTACTTC
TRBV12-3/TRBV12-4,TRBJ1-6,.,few,CASSSVPSSHSPLHF,TGTGCCAGCAGTTCCGTTCCTTCAAGCCATTCACCCCTCCACTTT